Each of the 20 T cell receptor beta chains below was sequenced from the same sample in a study of low-dose radiotherapy and immunotherapy resistance in tumors. Sample time point: before trial treatment. Alpha and beta chains were covered, as first-strand cDNA relied on TRAV- and TRBV-specific primers. Amplification of TCRs used a constant-region primer and V-primer adapter for roughly 22 PCR cycles. One entry per CDR3 protein results from TCRdb running MiXCR on the reads. The repertoire has tens of thousands of distinct CDR3 sequences, under 30% of them found once; the top ten carry around 5%. Specimen: PBMCs, collected before treatment. All receptors come from a male donor with prostate cancer.

This chain joins TRBV25-1 and TRBJ1-1; TRBD1 aligns across 8 bases. In germline, CDR1 is MGHDK, CDR2 SYGVNS. V shed 3 bases and J 4 bases; nucleotides not matched to a gene: 10. The CDR3 has 16 residues. CDR3 bases: TGTGCCAGCAGTGAGCCTGGGACAGGACAGGGCACTGAAGCTTTCTTT. Its translation is CASSEPGTGQGTEAFF.

The chain combines TRBV5-1 with TRBJ2-1; TRBD1 matches at 8 bases. Germline V gene lookup returns CDR1 SGHRS and CDR2 YFSETQ. CDR3 length: 16 residues. V dropped 4 bases and J dropped 1; count of bases not matched to a gene: 7. The CDR3 loop reads CASSPRTGRSYNEQFF. In DNA form, the CDR3 reads TGCGCCAGCAGCCCGCGGACAGGGAGGTCCTACAATGAGCAGTTCTTC.

This clonotype was recorded many times. The chain joins TRBV7-9 to TRBJ2-3; tentative D call: TRBD1 (5 bases). CDR3 length equals 14 residues. V lost 5 bases, J lost 6 bases, and 15 bases lay in between. The germline CDR1 and CDR2 sequences are SEHNR and FQNEAQ (reference sequence). The CDR3, as DNA: TGTGCCAGCAGCGTCACAGGAGCCACGGATACGCAGTATTTT. It yields the protein CASSVTGATDTQYF.

In its sample, this clonotype was seen many times. The gene calls are TRBV4-1 and TRBJ1-1, with D possibly being TRBD1 (5 bases). Germline loops: CDR1 MGHRA, CDR2 YSYEKL. The CDR3 totals 14 residues. Deletions cut 1 base from V and 0 bases from J, with 6 bases between. CDR3 loop: CASSQAGVNTEAFF. The CDR3 DNA sequence: TGCGCCAGCAGCCAAGCGGGGGTGAACACTGAAGCTTTCTTT.

This clonotype was recorded a few times. This sequence joins TRBV18 and TRBJ2-7; 7 bases match TRBD2. J was trimmed by 7 bases and V by 2 bases; bases with no gene match: 8. This CDR3 has 14 amino acids. CDR1 is KGHSH, CDR2 LQKENI, per germline. The CDR3 nucleotides are TGTGCCAGCTCACCAAGGCAGGCGGGGGTGGAGCAGTACTTC. Its protein product is CASSPRQAGVEQYF.

CDR3: CASSVQPPGELFF. CDR3 nucleotide sequence: TGTGCCAGCAGTGTGCAGCCACCCGGGGAGCTGTTTTTT. The chain combines TRBV2 with TRBJ2-2, with D uncertain. This CDR3 spans 13 amino acids. Germline CDR1 reads SNHLY; CDR2 reads FYNNEI. The ends were cut back, 4 bases at V and 6 bases at J, with 9 bases in the middle.

Many counts were recorded for this clonotype. The V call is TRBV5-1, the J call TRBJ2-5; D perhaps matches TRBD2 (5 bases). Trimming took 3 bases from V and 5 from J, leaving 11 bases between them. CDR1 and CDR2 (germline): SGHRS, YFSETQ. This CDR3 has 13 residues. For the CDR3, the DNA is TGCGCCAGCAGCTCGGGGTCAGAGGAGACCCAGTACTTC. This sequence encodes CASSSGSEETQYF.

This clonotype rates as medium-sized (0.01 to 0.1%). The V gene is TRBV11-2, the J gene TRBJ2-6; no definite D call. V lost 3 bases, J lost 2 bases, and 11 bases lay in between. Germline values: CDR1 SGHAT, CDR2 FQNNGV. The length of the CDR3 is 16 residues. This CDR3 is CASSFQDPPGANVLTF. In DNA, the CDR3 is TGTGCCAGCAGCTTCCAGGATCCCCCTGGGGCCAACGTCCTGACTTTC.

There are many counts of this clonotype. The J gene is TRBJ1-5, the V gene TRBV25-1, with D maybe TRBD1 (6 bases). The germline gives CDR1 MGHDK, CDR2 SYGVNS. The CDR3 runs 15 residues. Trimming pared 2 bases from V and 7 bases from J, leaving 15 bases between. CDR3 amino acids: CASSEPGAGRQPQHF. The CDR3 DNA follows: TGTGCCAGCAGTGAACCAGGGGCCGGTCGGCAGCCCCAGCATTTT.

This clonotype was seen many times. The chain recombines TRBV5-1 with TRBJ2-2; D remains unclear. CDR1 is SGHRS, CDR2 YFSETQ, per germline. V was pared by 2 bases and J by 9 bases, with 8 bases between. The CDR3 consists of 12 residues. The CDR3 here is CASSLAPRELFF. CDR3 DNA: TGCGCCAGCAGCTTAGCCCCCCGGGAGCTGTTTTTT.

This clonotype showed up many times. The gene calls are TRBV11-2 and TRBJ2-7, with 10 positions matching TRBD2. The CDR3 runs to 18 residues. Germline V CDR1 and CDR2: SGHAT, FQNNGV. The J segment lost 7 bases and the V segment lost 3 bases, leaving 18 bases of the junction unmatched. The CDR3 DNA sequence: TGTGCCAGCAGCTTTCTGCCTAGCGGGAGCCTTGGTCTGGGGGAGCAGTACTTC. Its translation is CASSFLPSGSLGLGEQYF. The variable domain in full, with the rest retrieved from reference TRBV11-2 and TRBJ2-7, is EAGVAQSPRYKIIEKRQSVAFWCNPISGHATLYWYQQILGQGPKLLIQFQNNGVVDDSQLPKDRFSAERLKGVDSTLKIQPAKLEDSAVYLCASSFLPSGSLGLGEQYFGPGTRLTVT.

This clonotype showed up many times. The chain joins TRBV2 to TRBJ2-3, with a weak D call TRBD2 (5 bases). The V end lost 7 bases, the J end lost 9 bases, and 20 bases lay between the germline ends. This CDR3 region has 14 residues. Per germline, CDR1 SNHLY and CDR2 FYNNEI. Written as DNA, the CDR3 is TGTGCCAGCATCGAACCGGCTCCTGGAGGCACGCAGTATTTT. Its protein product is CASIEPAPGGTQYF.

The table lists this clonotype with many counts. The chain has TRBV13 and TRBJ2-1; no clear D. The germline V gene has CDR1 PRHDT and CDR2 FYEKMQ (reference sequence). The CDR3 consists of 15 residues. V was clipped by 7 bases and J by 0 bases, with 13 bases between them. CDR3 coding DNA: TGTGCCAGCACCGATACAGCAAACTCCTACAATGAGCAGTTCTTC. This codes for CASTDTANSYNEQFF.

This clonotype was picked up a small number of times. A read error is the likely source, as a far larger clone sits one nucleotide away. As DNA, the CDR3 is TGTGCCAGCAGCTCCCCGCCGGGGGAGGCCACGACACGGGAGCAGTTCTTC. Amino acid sequence: CASSSPPGEATTREQFF. V and J are TRBV5-4 and TRBJ2-1; D might be TRBD2 (6 bases). Trimming shortened V by 3 bases and J by 10 bases, and 26 bases separated the two germline ends. The CDR3 extends over 17 amino acids. Germline CDR1 reads SGHNT; CDR2 reads YYREEE (reference sequence).

The V call is TRBV18, the J call TRBJ2-1; 9 bases line up with TRBD2. CDR1 and CDR2 (germline): KGHSH, LQKENI. With 1 base clipped from V and 3 bases from J, the junction kept 4 bases outside the gene matches. The CDR3 covers 16 residues. The CDR3 coding sequence is TGTGCCAGCTCACCACTCGGGACTAGCAACTACAATGAGCAGTTCTTC. It specifies CASSPLGTSNYNEQFF.

J is TRBJ1-5 and V is TRBV28; 11 positions agree with TRBD1. J was trimmed by 6 bases and V by 5 bases; bases with no gene match: 9. The CDR3 consists of 16 residues. Germline loops: CDR1 MDHEN, CDR2 SYDVKM. CDR3 coding DNA: TGTGCCAGCAGTCCTCCGGACAGGGGGCATGGTCAGCCCCAGCATTTT. Amino acid sequence: CASSPPDRGHGQPQHF.

This clonotype has a count of ten or more. The rearrangement uses TRBV12-3 or TRBV12-4 and TRBJ1-2; 8 bases match TRBD1. V dropped 6 bases and J dropped 0; count of bases not matched to a gene: 6. This CDR3 comprises 15 residues. The CDR3, as DNA: TGTGCCAGCAGCCCTCCGACAGGGGCTAACTATGGCTACACCTTC. It codes for CASSPPTGANYGYTF.

This clonotype was counted ten times or more. CDR3: CASSFTLGFTEAFF. CDR3 sequence (DNA): TGCGCCAGCAGCTTTACTCTGGGTTTCACTGAAGCTTTCTTT. J is TRBJ1-1 and V is TRBV5-1, with unresolved D. Germline V gene lookup returns CDR1 SGHRS and CDR2 YFSETQ. This CDR3 is 14 amino acids long. The V end was cut by 2 bases, the J end by 4 bases, with 12 bases between.

In this sample, this clonotype turned up many times. The chain joins TRBV7-9 to TRBJ2-7, with 7 bases aligning to TRBD2. From germline, CDR1 is SEHNR and CDR2 FQNEAQ (reference sequence). Trimming cost V 5 bases and J 3 bases; bases outside gene matches: 10. This CDR3 has 15 residues. The DNA of the CDR3 is TGTGCCAGCAGCCCCTGGGGGGGGATCAACTACGAGCAGTACTTC. This sequence encodes CASSPWGGINYEQYF. Based on the CDR3 plus reference TRBV7-9 and TRBJ2-7, the full variable domain is DTGVSQNPRHKITKRGQNVTFRCDPISEHNRLYWYRQTLGQGPEFLTYFQNEAQLEKSRLLSDRFSAERPKGSFSTLEIQRTEQGDSAMYLCASSPWGGINYEQYFGPGTRLTVT.

V and J are TRBV27 and TRBJ2-7; TRBD2 aligns across 8 bases. This CDR3 has 12 amino acids. Trimming at V came to 11 bases and at J to 7 bases, leaving 10 bases not matched to a gene. Germline lookup yields CDR1 MNHEY and CDR2 SMNVEV (reference sequence). The CDR3 loop reads CAAGGSPWEQYF. CDR3 in DNA: TGTGCCGCGGGGGGCTCCCCTTGGGAGCAGTACTTC.